This T cell receptor beta chain is drawn from a study of shared clonotypes between healthy human individuals. Study overall: Donors had three CD4 naive, three CD4 memory, two CD8 naive and one CD8 memory plate apiece. Study-wide points: Collection of samples was limited to blood; tissue repertoires likely differ.

The donor cohort consisted entirely of Caucasian adults residing in Nashville, Tennessee. Assay execution took place at the deep level. Data came from immunoSEQ multiplex PCR; TCRdb stores just in-frame clones and leaves some out. The sample consists of millions of clones, roughly 95% of them appearing once. A word on this clone: Its target is unknown.

Input material: naive CD4+ T cells sorted from blood. Subset denoted: CD45RA+ positively selected. This TCR was recovered from a man younger than 30 in good health.

CDR3 loop: CASSPASATQYF. The CDR3 bases are TGTGCCAGCAGCCCTGCTTCGGCTACGCAGTATTTT. This chain connects TRBV7-2 to TRBJ2-3, with D unresolved. CDR1 and CDR2 (germline): SGHTA, FQGNSA. The CDR3 loop spans 12 amino acids. Trimming took off 5 bases at V and 8 bases at J, with 11 bases between the two ends.